The T cell receptor (beta chain) described here comes from a study of blood T cell repertoires in COVID-19. The wider study: The study drew acute and convalescent COVID-19 samples from the United States, Italy and Spain. T cells, B-cell-depleted T cells, or PBMCs supplied cDNA or gDNA.

While infection was still active, Seattle patients were enrolled and then followed longitudinally. Authors' analysis steps: Estimates of nucleated cell counts were drawn from the amplification of reference gene primers. Data came from immunoSEQ multiplex PCR; TCRdb stores just in-frame clones and leaves some out. The D gene and trimming were derived from the DNA, and the V and J assignments and clone size from that table. The sample contains tens of thousands of clones, 70% to 90% of which appear only once. The V and J ends lost 5 bases and 6 bases respectively, with 14 bases between them. CDR1 and CDR2 (germline): ENHRY, SYGVKD. The CDR3 is 14 residues long.

The specimen sequenced was peripheral blood. The V gene is TRBV10-3, the J gene TRBJ2-1; the D is unclear. This receptor was obtained from an elderly woman with COVID-19, enrolled during active disease. This CDR3 reads CAISFSLTANEQFF. The CDR3 bases are TGTGCCATCAGTTTCTCGTTGACTGCCAATGAGCAGTTCTTC.